This is a list of T cell receptor beta chains from one sample in a study of blood T cell repertoires in COVID-19. The protocol was immunoSEQ multiplex PCR, while the TCRdb copy is restricted to in-frame clones and leaves out a portion. In the table there are around 320,000 clones, 90% of which are singletons. The sequenced sample consisted of PBMCs or T cells enriched from blood (not recorded which). These receptors all stem from a woman younger than 45 who had been exposed to COVID-19. The CDR3 runs from the conserved cysteine through the conserved F or W. A D gene is named only where the DNA matches it firmly. Clone size is given for some rows only: seen once, a few or many times, or a class if the clone is expanded.

J gene: TRBJ1-2
V gene: TRBV7-9
clone size: -
D gene: TRBD1
CDR3 protein: CASSPQGAGANYGYTF
CDR3 DNA: TGTGCCAGCAGCCCACAGGGGGCAGGAGCTAACTATGGCTACACCTTC

J gene: TRBJ1-3
V gene: TRBV4-1
clone size: -
D gene: -
CDR3 protein: CASSQREESGSGTHSGNTIYF
CDR3 DNA: TGCGCCAGCAGCCAGAGAGAAGAATCGGGAAGCGGCACCCACTCTGGAAACACCATATATTTT

J gene: TRBJ1-6
V gene: TRBV27
clone size: -
D gene: -
CDR3 protein: CASSSRTPSSYNSPLHF
CDR3 DNA: TGTGCCAGCAGCTCGAGGACACCGAGCTCCTATAATTCACCCCTCCACTTT

J gene: TRBJ2-5
V gene: TRBV6-5
clone size: -
D gene: -
CDR3 protein: CASSRQAQETQYF
CDR3 DNA: TGTGCCAGCAGCCGACAAGCACAAGAGACCCAGTACTTC

J gene: TRBJ1-2
V gene: TRBV10-3
clone size: -
D gene: -
CDR3 protein: CAISESRTDYGYTF
CDR3 DNA: TGTGCCATCAGTGAGTCCCGGACAGATTATGGCTACACCTTC

J gene: TRBJ1-2
V gene: TRBV3-1/TRBV3-2
clone size: -
D gene: -
CDR3 protein: CASSLYFMGSNYGYTF
CDR3 DNA: TGTGCCAGCAGCCTTTACTTTATGGGCAGTAACTATGGCTACACCTTC

J gene: TRBJ1-5
V gene: TRBV5-6
clone size: once
D gene: -
CDR3 protein: CASSRRQASNQPQHF
CDR3 DNA: TGTGCCAGCAGTCGCAGACAGGCTAGCAATCAGCCCCAGCATTTT

J gene: TRBJ2-3
V gene: TRBV6-5
clone size: -
D gene: -
CDR3 protein: CASSQTAGSDTQYF
CDR3 DNA: TGTGCCAGCAGTCAGACGGCCGGGTCAGATACGCAGTATTTT

J gene: TRBJ1-2
V gene: TRBV3-1/TRBV3-2
clone size: -
D gene: TRBD1
CDR3 protein: CASSQGTGDYGYTF
CDR3 DNA: TGTGCCAGCAGCCAGGGGACAGGAGACTATGGCTACACCTTC

J gene: TRBJ1-5
V gene: TRBV2
clone size: -
D gene: -
CDR3 protein: CASSEERGYSNQPQHF
CDR3 DNA: TGTGCCAGCAGTGAAGAAAGGGGCTATAGCAATCAGCCCCAGCATTTT

J gene: TRBJ2-2
V gene: TRBV19
clone size: -
D gene: TRBD1
CDR3 protein: CASSRLRQGTGELFF
CDR3 DNA: TGTGCCAGTAGTAGACTCCGACAGGGTACCGGGGAGCTGTTTTTT

J gene: TRBJ1-1
V gene: TRBV6-5
clone size: -
D gene: -
CDR3 protein: CASGYAVENTEAFF
CDR3 DNA: TGTGCCAGCGGGTATGCGGTGGAGAACACTGAAGCTTTCTTT

J gene: TRBJ2-5
V gene: TRBV5-4
clone size: -
D gene: TRBD1
CDR3 protein: CAIKNQGASRETQYF
CDR3 DNA: TGTGCCATAAAAAACCAGGGGGCGTCTCGGGAGACCCAGTACTTC

J gene: TRBJ1-3
V gene: TRBV2
clone size: -
D gene: -
CDR3 protein: CASSDLSTPGSGNTIYF
CDR3 DNA: TGTGCCAGCAGTGACCTCTCGACCCCGGGGTCTGGAAACACCATATATTTT

J gene: TRBJ2-2
V gene: TRBV4-1
clone size: once
D gene: TRBD2
CDR3 protein: CASTIAGETNTGELFF
CDR3 DNA: TGCGCCAGCACCATAGCGGGGGAGACGAACACCGGGGAGCTGTTTTTT

J gene: TRBJ2-1
V gene: TRBV24-1
clone size: -
D gene: -
CDR3 protein: CATSDFHFDTPYNEQFF
CDR3 DNA: TGTGCCACCAGTGATTTCCACTTTGACACACCCTACAATGAGCAGTTCTTC

J gene: TRBJ2-5
V gene: TRBV4-1
clone size: -
D gene: TRBD2
CDR3 protein: CASSPQAGAWGETQYF
CDR3 DNA: TGCGCCAGCAGCCCCCAAGCGGGGGCCTGGGGAGAGACCCAGTACTTC

J gene: TRBJ2-1
V gene: TRBV10-3
clone size: -
D gene: TRBD1
CDR3 protein: CAISAPGQGPNEQFF
CDR3 DNA: TGTGCCATCAGTGCTCCGGGACAGGGTCCCAATGAGCAGTTCTTC

J gene: TRBJ2-7
V gene: TRBV18
clone size: -
D gene: -
CDR3 protein: CASSRDSGREQYF
CDR3 DNA: TGTGCCAGCTCACGCGACTCAGGGCGTGAGCAGTACTTC

J gene: TRBJ1-2
V gene: TRBV9
clone size: -
D gene: TRBD1
CDR3 protein: CASSGTGDYGYTF
CDR3 DNA: TGTGCCAGCAGCGGGACAGGGGACTATGGCTACACCTTC

J gene: TRBJ1-1
V gene: TRBV7-2
clone size: -
D gene: TRBD1
CDR3 protein: CASSWDRSMNTEAFF
CDR3 DNA: TGTGCCAGCTCTTGGGACAGATCCATGAACACTGAAGCTTTCTTT

J gene: TRBJ1-5
V gene: TRBV19
clone size: -
D gene: -
CDR3 protein: CASSIGRGQPQHF
CDR3 DNA: TGTGCCAGTAGTATCGGCAGGGGTCAGCCCCAGCATTTT

J gene: TRBJ1-2
V gene: TRBV4-2
clone size: -
D gene: TRBD1
CDR3 protein: CASSRGRLNYGYTF
CDR3 DNA: TGTGCCAGCAGCAGGGGGCGGTTAAACTATGGCTACACCTTC

J gene: TRBJ2-2
V gene: TRBV5-1
clone size: -
D gene: -
CDR3 protein: CASSSDRPPGELFF
CDR3 DNA: TGCGCCAGCAGCAGCGACAGACCCCCCGGGGAGCTGTTTTTT

J gene: TRBJ2-5
V gene: TRBV13
clone size: -
D gene: TRBD2
CDR3 protein: CASSLLGSSSGGFVETQYF
CDR3 DNA: TGTGCCAGCAGCCTCCTGGGTTCCTCTAGCGGGGGGTTCGTTGAGACCCAGTACTTC

J gene: TRBJ2-7
V gene: TRBV5-4
clone size: -
D gene: -
CDR3 protein: CASSPHGAGPYEQYF
CDR3 DNA: TGTGCCAGCAGCCCTCATGGGGCCGGCCCCTACGAGCAGTACTTC

J gene: TRBJ2-7
V gene: TRBV7-2
clone size: -
D gene: -
CDR3 protein: CASSLGLLGAAEQYF
CDR3 DNA: TGTGCCAGCAGCTTAGGTCTCCTGGGGGCGGCCGAGCAGTACTTC

J gene: TRBJ2-1
V gene: TRBV5-1
clone size: -
D gene: -
CDR3 protein: CASSFSGLLNEQFF
CDR3 DNA: TGCGCCAGCAGCTTCTCGGGACTCCTCAATGAGCAGTTCTTC

J gene: TRBJ1-1
V gene: TRBV13
clone size: -
D gene: -
CDR3 protein: CASSFKNTEAFF
CDR3 DNA: TGTGCCAGCAGCTTCAAGAACACTGAAGCTTTCTTT

J gene: TRBJ1-1
V gene: TRBV15
clone size: -
D gene: -
CDR3 protein: CATSWRGNTEAFF
CDR3 DNA: TGTGCCACCAGCTGGAGGGGGAACACTGAAGCTTTCTTT

J gene: TRBJ1-5
V gene: TRBV2
clone size: -
D gene: -
CDR3 protein: CASSEYGQPQHF
CDR3 DNA: TGTGCCAGCAGTGAATACGGTCAGCCCCAGCATTTT

J gene: TRBJ2-2
V gene: TRBV24-1
clone size: -
D gene: -
CDR3 protein: CATSDFGGPGELFF
CDR3 DNA: TGTGCCACCAGTGATTTCGGGGGGCCCGGGGAGCTGTTTTTT

J gene: TRBJ1-3
V gene: TRBV7-7
clone size: -
D gene: -
CDR3 protein: CASSPLGAIGRSGNTIYF
CDR3 DNA: TGTGCCAGCAGCCCTCTCGGCGCGATCGGGAGGTCTGGAAACACCATATATTTT

J gene: TRBJ1-2
V gene: TRBV9
clone size: -
D gene: -
CDR3 protein: CASSVGKENYGYTF
CDR3 DNA: TGTGCCAGCAGCGTAGGGAAGGAGAACTATGGCTACACCTTC

J gene: TRBJ1-6
V gene: TRBV28
clone size: -
D gene: -
CDR3 protein: CASTSPANPGTGNSPLHF
CDR3 DNA: TGTGCCAGCACATCCCCCGCAAACCCCGGGACTGGTAATTCACCCCTCCACTTT

J gene: TRBJ1-1
V gene: TRBV4-2
clone size: -
D gene: TRBD1
CDR3 protein: CASSLGQGENTEAFF
CDR3 DNA: TGTGCCAGCAGCCTAGGACAGGGGGAGAACACTGAAGCTTTCTTT